The clone carrying this T cell receptor (beta chain) was counted a few times. The antigen remains undetermined. Sorting produced populations that all topped 98% purity. This sample was taken from a study of beta chain features in type 1 diabetes. Whole-study findings and limits: The study found that naive, central memory and Treg TCRB repertoires appeared more similar in patients than in healthy donors. Shorter TCRB CDR3s, moderately but significantly so, were found in Type 1 diabetes patients in all four CD4+ subsets.

The sequenced template was cDNA made from the entire isolated RNA. The protocol was immunoSEQ multiplex PCR, while the TCRdb copy is restricted to in-frame clones and leaves out a portion. The sample holds about 260,000 clones, around 24% seen once. Looked up from germline, CDR1 is LGHNA and CDR2 is YNFKEQ. The J segment lost 5 bases and the V segment lost 1 base, leaving 8 bases of the junction unmatched. The CDR3 contains 16 residues. The sequenced sample consisted of naive CD4+ T cells from blood. This clonotype was obtained from a woman in her 30s with type 1 diabetes. The genes are TRBV4-2 and TRBJ2-3; TRBD2 agrees at 8 bases. In DNA form, the CDR3 reads TGTGCCAGCAGCCAAGTCCTCGGCGGGAGGAAAGATACGCAGTATTTT. Protein product: CASSQVLGGRKDTQYF.